This is a list of T cell receptor beta chains from one sample in a study of T cells in Graves' hyperthyroidism and ophthalmopathy. TCRdb reprocessed the multiplex PCR reads with MiXCR, giving one entry per CDR3 protein. The table lists roughly 350,000 distinct CDR3 sequences, around 14% of them singletons. The sample consisted of blood. These receptors all come from a young woman with Graves' hyperthyroidism. Each CDR3 is given with its conserved first and last residue. The order of the fields is V gene, J gene, clone size, D gene, CDR3 protein, CDR3 DNA. A D gene is named only where the DNA matches it firmly. Clone size is shown for a subset of rows, as once, few, many or a class of expanded clone.

TRBV24-1	TRBJ2-3	NA	TRBD2	CATSDPSGRTDTQYF	TGTGCCACCAGTGACCCTAGCGGGAGGACAGATACGCAGTATTTT
TRBV20-1	TRBJ2-5	many	NA	CSARGNQETQYF	TGCAGTGCTAGGGGGAACCAAGAGACCCAGTACTTC
TRBV2	TRBJ2-5	once	TRBD1	CASNLIADREQETQYF	TGTGCCAGCAATCTAATCGCGGACAGGGAACAGGAGACCCAGTACTTC
TRBV20-1	TRBJ2-2	NA	TRBD1	CSADRGGSTGELFF	TGCAGTGCTGACAGGGGGGGAAGCACCGGGGAGCTGTTTTTT
TRBV5-1	TRBJ2-7	many	TRBD2	CASSLVYPAGDYEQYF	TGCGCCAGCAGCTTGGTTTATCCAGCGGGAGACTACGAGCAGTACTTC
TRBV5-8	TRBJ2-3	few	NA	CASSPWLADTQYF	TGTGCCAGCAGCCCCTGGCTGGCCGATACGCAGTATTTT
TRBV20-1	TRBJ1-2	many	NA	CSAREYDGYTF	TGCAGTGCTAGAGAGTACGATGGCTACACCTTC
TRBV7-2	TRBJ2-2	NA	NA	CASSPDYSGELFF	TGTGCCAGCAGCCCAGACTATTCCGGGGAGCTGTTTTTT
TRBV28	TRBJ2-1	many	NA	CASRGSGDNEQFF	TGTGCCAGCAGGGGGTCGGGGGACAATGAGCAGTTCTTC
TRBV6-1	TRBJ2-7	many	NA	CASSPNLPYEQYF	TGTGCCAGCAGTCCTAACCTGCCCTACGAGCAGTACTTC
TRBV12-3/TRBV12-4	TRBJ2-3	NA	TRBD2	CASINSGRKRDTQYF	TGTGCCAGCATCAATAGCGGGAGAAAGCGAGATACGCAGTATTTT
TRBV25-1	TRBJ1-5	few	NA	CASSRGGKNQPQHF	TGTGCCAGCAGTCGCGGGGGGAAGAATCAGCCCCAGCATTTT
TRBV10-3	TRBJ1-2	many	NA	CAISDKRSYGYTF	TGTGCCATCAGTGATAAGAGGAGCTATGGCTACACCTTC
TRBV29-1	TRBJ2-1	NA	TRBD2	CSGTGLAGGPLEQFF	TGCAGCGGGACAGGGCTAGCGGGAGGGCCGCTTGAGCAGTTCTTC
TRBV29-1	TRBJ2-2	NA	NA	CSAWTGTGELFF	TGCAGCGCATGGACTGGCACCGGGGAGCTGTTTTTT
TRBV27	TRBJ1-2	many	NA	CAREGGFANYGYTF	TGTGCCAGGGAGGGGGGGTTCGCTAACTATGGCTACACCTTC
TRBV20-1	TRBJ2-3	few	NA	CSARGPLSSTDTQYF	TGCAGTGCTAGAGGTCCTTTATCTAGCACAGATACGCAGTATTTT
TRBV6-2/TRBV6-3	TRBJ2-2	many	NA	CASSYSRLDGYTGELFF	TGTGCCAGCAGTTACTCGAGGCTCGACGGCTATACCGGGGAGCTGTTTTTT
TRBV6-5	TRBJ1-1	many	TRBD1	CASSYSRPDRAAQAFF	TGTGCCAGCAGTTACTCGAGGCCCGACAGGGCTGCCCAAGCTTTCTTT
TRBV28	TRBJ2-1	few	TRBD2	CASSPTSGRGGDEQFF	TGTGCCAGCAGTCCGACGAGCGGGAGGGGCGGGGATGAGCAGTTCTTC
TRBV20-1	TRBJ2-3	many	NA	CSARKDSYSTDTQYF	TGCAGTGCTAGGAAAGACAGTTATAGCACAGATACGCAGTATTTT
TRBV28	TRBJ1-1	many	NA	CASDQIGEAFF	TGTGCCAGCGACCAAATTGGTGAAGCTTTCTTT
TRBV7-9	TRBJ2-1	few	TRBD2	CASSSRETSGIDEQFF	TGTGCCAGCAGCTCTCGGGAGACTAGCGGGATAGATGAGCAGTTCTTC
TRBV20-1	TRBJ2-2	NA	NA	CSARDARLVGAGELFF	TGCAGTGCTAGAGATGCGAGACTAGTTGGGGCCGGGGAGCTGTTTTTT
TRBV5-4	TRBJ1-1	NA	NA	CASSLRETADTEAFF	TGTGCCAGCAGCTTGCGGGAGACAGCCGACACTGAAGCTTTCTTT
TRBV5-1	TRBJ1-5	NA	NA	CASSPRGEDQPQHF	TGCGCCAGCAGCCCTCGTGGGGAAGATCAGCCCCAGCATTTT
TRBV30	TRBJ2-1	few	NA	CAWSHPSLLGKVGSEQFF	TGTGCCTGGAGCCACCCCTCGTTGCTAGGAAAGGTAGGCAGTGAGCAGTTCTTC
TRBV28	TRBJ2-2	many	TRBD2	CASRPGLAATGELFF	TGTGCCAGCAGACCGGGACTAGCGGCCACCGGGGAGCTGTTTTTT
TRBV2	TRBJ1-2	few	NA	CASSEARVTDYGYTF	TGTGCCAGCAGTGAAGCCCGGGTAACCGACTATGGCTACACCTTC
TRBV11-2	TRBJ2-5	many	NA	CASSPLQETQYF	TGTGCCAGCAGCCCCCTACAAGAGACCCAGTACTTC
TRBV7-9	TRBJ2-1	many	TRBD2	CASSLDAGGPHYNEQFF	TGTGCCAGCAGCTTAGATGCGGGAGGGCCTCACTACAATGAGCAGTTCTTC
TRBV6-1	TRBJ2-1	few	NA	CASSESKSSYNEQFF	TGTGCCAGCAGTGAATCGAAGAGCTCCTACAATGAGCAGTTCTTC
TRBV12-3/TRBV12-4	TRBJ2-3	many	NA	CASGGSGKSTDTQYF	TGTGCCAGCGGCGGGTCGGGGAAAAGCACAGATACGCAGTATTTT
TRBV5-1	TRBJ2-1	few	NA	CASSPNQGVEQFF	TGCGCCAGCAGCCCCAACCAGGGTGTCGAGCAGTTCTTC
TRBV7-8	TRBJ2-7	many	NA	CASNTGTQTYEQYF	TGTGCCAGCAACACCGGGACCCAAACCTACGAGCAGTACTTC
TRBV15	TRBJ1-4	few	TRBD1	CATSRASDRASRKLFF	TGTGCCACCAGCAGAGCTTCGGACAGGGCATCGCGAAAACTGTTTTTT
TRBV20-1	TRBJ2-5	few	NA	CSALQGTQETQYF	TGCAGTGCTCTTCAGGGGACCCAAGAGACCCAGTACTTC
TRBV28	TRBJ2-1	many	TRBD2	CASSLGLAGNWQFF	TGTGCCAGCAGCCTGGGACTAGCGGGTAATTGGCAGTTCTTC
TRBV15	TRBJ1-1	many	TRBD1	CATSRDLWTGGNTEAFF	TGTGCCACCAGCAGAGATCTTTGGACAGGGGGTAACACTGAAGCTTTCTTT
TRBV20-1	TRBJ2-3	many	NA	CSARRGGGTDTQYF	TGCAGTGCTCGGAGGGGTGGGGGCACAGATACGCAGTATTTT
TRBV28	TRBJ1-5	many	TRBD1	CASGTGYGNQPQHF	TGTGCCAGCGGGACAGGGTACGGCAATCAGCCCCAGCATTTT
TRBV24-1	TRBJ2-7	few	TRBD1	CATSDTGTGGYEQYF	TGTGCCACCAGTGATACCGGGACAGGAGGTTACGAGCAGTACTTC
TRBV24-1	TRBJ1-5	many	NA	CATSDSEVHQPQHF	TGTGCCACCAGTGATTCGGAGGTTCATCAGCCCCAGCATTTT
TRBV7-9	TRBJ2-5	many	TRBD2	CASSHRLAGAETQYF	TGTGCCAGCAGCCACAGACTAGCGGGGGCGGAGACCCAGTACTTC
TRBV11-2	TRBJ2-5	many	TRBD1	CASSLRGRTQYF	TGTGCCAGCAGCTTAAGGGGGCGGACCCAGTACTTC
TRBV6-1	TRBJ2-7	NA	NA	CASSGWGASYEQYF	TGTGCCAGCAGTGGGTGGGGGGCATCCTACGAGCAGTACTTC
TRBV30	TRBJ1-1	few	NA	CAWRGAGNTEAFF	TGTGCCTGGAGGGGTGCGGGCAACACTGAAGCTTTCTTT
TRBV19	TRBJ2-1	few	NA	CASSTYSDSSYNEQFF	TGTGCCAGTAGCACCTATTCGGACAGCAGCTACAATGAGCAGTTCTTC
TRBV3-1	TRBJ1-1	many	NA	CASSPTLGTEAFF	TGTGCCAGCAGCCCTACTCTGGGCACTGAAGCTTTCTTT
TRBV5-1	TRBJ2-3	many	TRBD2	CASSLTSSGRDTQYF	TGCGCCAGCAGCTTGACGTCTAGCGGGAGAGATACGCAGTATTTT
TRBV6-2/TRBV6-3	TRBJ2-6	NA	TRBD2	CASHVSGRGAGANVLTF	TGTGCCAGCCACGTTAGCGGGAGGGGCGCCGGGGCCAACGTCCTGACTTTC
TRBV7-3	TRBJ2-3	many	TRBD2	CASSSGLAGGTDTQYF	TGTGCCAGCAGCTCCGGACTAGCGGGAGGCACAGATACGCAGTATTTT
TRBV20-1	TRBJ2-5	few	NA	CSAGDYAGRETQYF	TGCAGTGCAGGGGATTACGCAGGGAGGGAGACCCAGTACTTC
TRBV12-3/TRBV12-4	TRBJ2-4	many	NA	CASSLSVDIQYF	TGTGCCAGCTCGTTGAGCGTTGACATTCAGTACTTC